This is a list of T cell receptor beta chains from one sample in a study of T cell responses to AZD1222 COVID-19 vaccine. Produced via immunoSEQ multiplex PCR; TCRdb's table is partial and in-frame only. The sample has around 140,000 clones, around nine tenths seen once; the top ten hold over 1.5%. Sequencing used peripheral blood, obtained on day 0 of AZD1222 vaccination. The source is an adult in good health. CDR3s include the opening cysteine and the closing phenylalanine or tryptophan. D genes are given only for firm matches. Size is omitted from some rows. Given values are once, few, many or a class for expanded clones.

CASSTPGDYTEAFF TGTGCCAGCAGTACCCCCGGGGATTACACTGAAGCTTTCTTT NA TRBJ1-1 TRBV28 NA
CASSNHGRGQPQHF TGTGCCAGTAGTAACCACGGCCGCGGGCAGCCCCAGCATTTT NA TRBJ1-5 TRBV19 NA
CSASRAETQYF TGCAGTGCTAGCAGGGCTGAGACCCAGTACTTC NA TRBJ2-5 TRBV20-1 NA
CASRSSGRESGEQYF TGTGCCAGCCGATCTAGCGGGAGGGAGTCGGGCGAGCAGTACTTC NA TRBJ2-7 TRBV3-1/TRBV3-2 TRBD2
CASPRGGAPVGVSNQPQHF TGTGCCAGTCCCCGGGGGGGGGCCCCGGTAGGGGTAAGCAATCAGCCCCAGCATTTT NA TRBJ1-5 TRBV6-8 NA
CASHQVMNTEAFF TGTGCCAGTCACCAAGTCATGAACACTGAAGCTTTCTTT once TRBJ1-1 TRBV6-5 NA
CASREGNTEAFF TGCGCCAGCAGAGAGGGAAACACTGAAGCTTTCTTT NA TRBJ1-1 TRBV5-1 NA
CASSVGGLAEQFF TGTGCCAGCAGCGTAGGGGGACTAGCGGAGCAGTTCTTC NA TRBJ2-1 TRBV9 TRBD2
CASSFNRQDNYGYTF TGTGCCAGCAGCTTTAACAGACAGGACAACTATGGCTACACCTTC NA TRBJ1-2 TRBV11-2 NA
CASSLSNLPNEQYF TGTGCCAGCAGTTTATCGAATCTCCCCAACGAGCAGTACTTC NA TRBJ2-7 TRBV27 NA
CAISDPRLAGGGEQFF TGTGCCATCAGTGACCCTAGACTAGCGGGAGGAGGTGAGCAGTTCTTC NA TRBJ2-1 TRBV10-3 TRBD2
CASSEAQRGLFYEQYF TGTGCCAGCAGTGAAGCGCAAAGGGGACTCTTCTACGAGCAGTACTTC NA TRBJ2-7 TRBV6-1 NA